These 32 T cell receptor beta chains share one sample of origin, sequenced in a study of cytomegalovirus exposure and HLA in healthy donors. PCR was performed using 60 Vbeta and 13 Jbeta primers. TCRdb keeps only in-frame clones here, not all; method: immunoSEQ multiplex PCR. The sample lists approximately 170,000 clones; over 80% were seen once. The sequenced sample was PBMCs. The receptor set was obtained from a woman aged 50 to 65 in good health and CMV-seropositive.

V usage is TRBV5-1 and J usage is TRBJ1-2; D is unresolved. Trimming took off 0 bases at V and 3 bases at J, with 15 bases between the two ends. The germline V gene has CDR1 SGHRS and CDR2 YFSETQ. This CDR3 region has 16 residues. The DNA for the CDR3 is TGCGCCAGCAGCTTGGCTCCCCAGGAACCCTACTATGGCTACACCTTC. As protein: CASSLAPQEPYYGYTF.

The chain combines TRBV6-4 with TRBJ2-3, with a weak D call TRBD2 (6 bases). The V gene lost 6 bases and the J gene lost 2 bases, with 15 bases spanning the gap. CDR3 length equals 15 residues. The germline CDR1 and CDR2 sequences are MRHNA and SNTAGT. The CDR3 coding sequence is TGTGCCAGCAGCGCTACGGGACTCACCACAGATACGCAGTATTTT. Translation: CASSATGLTTDTQYF.

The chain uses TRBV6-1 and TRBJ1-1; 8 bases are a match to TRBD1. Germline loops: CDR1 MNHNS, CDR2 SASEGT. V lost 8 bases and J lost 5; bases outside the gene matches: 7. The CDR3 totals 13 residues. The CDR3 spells CASGWDRWTEAFF. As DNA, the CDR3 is TGTGCCAGCGGATGGGACAGGTGGACTGAAGCTTTCTTT.

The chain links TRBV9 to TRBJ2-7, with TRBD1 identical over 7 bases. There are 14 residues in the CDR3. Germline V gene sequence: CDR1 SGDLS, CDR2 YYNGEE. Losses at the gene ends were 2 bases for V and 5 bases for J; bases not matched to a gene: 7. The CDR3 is CASSVTGEEDEQYF. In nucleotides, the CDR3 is TGTGCCAGCAGCGTCACAGGGGAAGAGGACGAGCAGTACTTC.

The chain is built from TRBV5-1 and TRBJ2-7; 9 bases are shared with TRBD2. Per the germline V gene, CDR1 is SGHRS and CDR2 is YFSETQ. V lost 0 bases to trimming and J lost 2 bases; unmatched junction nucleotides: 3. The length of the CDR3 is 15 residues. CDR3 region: CASSLDGTSTYEQYF. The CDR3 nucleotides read TGCGCCAGCAGCTTGGACGGGACTAGCACCTACGAGCAGTACTTC. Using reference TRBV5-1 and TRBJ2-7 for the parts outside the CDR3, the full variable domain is KAGVTQTPRYLIKTRGQQVTLSCSPISGHRSVSWYQQTPGQGLQFLFEYFSETQRNKGNFPGRFSGRQFSNSRSEMNVSTLELGDSALYLCASSLDGTSTYEQYFGPGTRLTVT.

The CDR3 nucleotides read TGTGCCAGCAGCCGAAATACAGGGTCTGGAAACACCATATATTTT. It codes for CASSRNTGSGNTIYF. The chain joins TRBV11-2 to TRBJ1-3, with D possibly TRBD1 on 6 matching bases. Germline CDR1 SGHAT, CDR2 FQNNGV. This CDR3 region has 15 residues. The V and J ends lost 5 bases and 1 base respectively, with 12 bases between them.

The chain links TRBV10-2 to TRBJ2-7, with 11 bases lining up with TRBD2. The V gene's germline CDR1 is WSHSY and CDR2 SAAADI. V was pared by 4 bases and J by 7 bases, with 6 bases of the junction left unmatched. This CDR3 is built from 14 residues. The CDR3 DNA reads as TGCGCCAGCAGTGTAGCGGGGGGGCCTGGTGAGCAGTACTTC. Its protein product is CASSVAGGPGEQYF.

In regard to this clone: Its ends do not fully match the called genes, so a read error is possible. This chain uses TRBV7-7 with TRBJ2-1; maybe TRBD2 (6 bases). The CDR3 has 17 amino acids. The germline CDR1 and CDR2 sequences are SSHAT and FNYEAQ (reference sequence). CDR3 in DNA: TGTGCTAGCAGCTTAGCCATCGGGAGCGGCCGCTACAATGAGCAGTTCTTC. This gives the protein CASSLAIGSGRYNEQFF.

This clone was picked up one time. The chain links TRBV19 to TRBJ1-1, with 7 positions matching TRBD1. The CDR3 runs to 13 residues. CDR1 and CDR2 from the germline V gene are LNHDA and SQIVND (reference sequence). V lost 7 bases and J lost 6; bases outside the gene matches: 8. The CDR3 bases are TGTGCCAGTATCGCAGGGGGTTGGGCTGAAGCTTTCTTT. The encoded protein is CASIAGGWAEAFF.

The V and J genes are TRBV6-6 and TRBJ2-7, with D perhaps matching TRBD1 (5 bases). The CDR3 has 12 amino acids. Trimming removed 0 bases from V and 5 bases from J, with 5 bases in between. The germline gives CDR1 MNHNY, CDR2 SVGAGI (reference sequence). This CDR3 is CASSYSGDEQYF. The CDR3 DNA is TGTGCCAGCAGTTACTCAGGGGACGAGCAGTACTTC.

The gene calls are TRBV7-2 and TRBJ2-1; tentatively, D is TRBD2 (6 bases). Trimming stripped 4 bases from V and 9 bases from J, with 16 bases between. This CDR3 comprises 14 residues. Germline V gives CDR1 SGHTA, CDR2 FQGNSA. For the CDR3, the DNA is TGTGCCAGCAGCTCCTTATCCACTAGCACTGAGCAGTTCTTC. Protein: CASSSLSTSTEQFF. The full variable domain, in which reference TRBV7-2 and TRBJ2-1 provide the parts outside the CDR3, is GAGVSQSPSNKVTEKGKDVELRCDPISGHTALYWYRQSLGQGLEFLIYFQGNSAPDKSGLPSDRFSAERTGGSVSTLTIQRTQQEDSAVYLCASSSLSTSTEQFFGPGTRLTVL.

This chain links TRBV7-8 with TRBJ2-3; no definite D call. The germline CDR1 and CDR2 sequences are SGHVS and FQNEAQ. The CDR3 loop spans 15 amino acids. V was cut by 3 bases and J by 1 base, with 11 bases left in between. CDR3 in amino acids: CASSFLSRGTDTQYF. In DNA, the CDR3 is TGTGCCAGCAGCTTCCTATCCCGGGGCACAGATACGCAGTATTTT.

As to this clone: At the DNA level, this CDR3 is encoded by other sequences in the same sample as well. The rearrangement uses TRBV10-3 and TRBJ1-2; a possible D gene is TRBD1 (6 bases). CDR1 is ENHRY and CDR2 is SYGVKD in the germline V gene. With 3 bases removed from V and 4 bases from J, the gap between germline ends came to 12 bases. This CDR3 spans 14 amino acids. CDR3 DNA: TGTGCCATCAGTGACTCAGGACAGTCCTATGGCTACACCTTC. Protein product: CAISDSGQSYGYTF.

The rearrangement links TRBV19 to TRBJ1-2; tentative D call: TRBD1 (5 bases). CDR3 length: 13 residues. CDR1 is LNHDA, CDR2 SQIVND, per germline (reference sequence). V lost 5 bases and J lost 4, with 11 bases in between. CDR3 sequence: CASSLGPSYGYTF. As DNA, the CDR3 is TGTGCCAGTAGTTTGGGGCCTAGCTATGGCTACACCTTC. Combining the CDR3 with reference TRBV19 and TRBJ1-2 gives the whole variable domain DGGITQSPKYLFRKEGQNVTLSCEQNLNHDAMYWYRQDPGQGLRLIYYSQIVNDFQKGDIAEGYSVSREKKESFPLTVTSAQKNPTAFYLCASSLGPSYGYTFGSGTRLTVV.

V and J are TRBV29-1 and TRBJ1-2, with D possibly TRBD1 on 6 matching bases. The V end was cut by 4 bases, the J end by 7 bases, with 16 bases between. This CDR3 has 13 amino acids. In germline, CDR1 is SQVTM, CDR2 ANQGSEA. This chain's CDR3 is CSVGGIGGSGYTF. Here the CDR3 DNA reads TGCAGCGTTGGCGGCATAGGGGGATCTGGCTACACCTTC.

The CDR3 sequence is CASSPSGRAKETQYF. CDR3 sequence (DNA): TGTGCCAGCTCACCTAGCGGGAGGGCAAAAGAGACCCAGTACTTC. This sequence joins TRBV18 and TRBJ2-5; 11 bases fit TRBD2. Germline V gives CDR1 KGHSH, CDR2 LQKENI. J gave up 3 bases and V 3 bases, and 3 bases lay outside the gene matches. The CDR3 has 15 residues.

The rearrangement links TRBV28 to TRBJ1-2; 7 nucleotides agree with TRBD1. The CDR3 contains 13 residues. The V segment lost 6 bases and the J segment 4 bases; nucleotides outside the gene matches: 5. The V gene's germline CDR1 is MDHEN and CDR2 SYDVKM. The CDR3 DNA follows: TGTGCCAGCAGACAGGGGAACCCCTATGGCTACACCTTC. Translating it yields CASRQGNPYGYTF.

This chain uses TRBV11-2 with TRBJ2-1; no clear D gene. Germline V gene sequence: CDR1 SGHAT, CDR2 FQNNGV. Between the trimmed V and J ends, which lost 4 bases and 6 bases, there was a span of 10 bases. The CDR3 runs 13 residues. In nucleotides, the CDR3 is TGTGCCAGCAGCTCAGTACGTGGCAATGAGCAGTTCTTC. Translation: CASSSVRGNEQFF.

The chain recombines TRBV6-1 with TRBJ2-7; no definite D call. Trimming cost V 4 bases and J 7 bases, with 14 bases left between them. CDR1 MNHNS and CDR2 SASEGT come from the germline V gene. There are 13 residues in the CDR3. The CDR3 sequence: CASSAGFGREQYF. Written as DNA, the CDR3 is TGTGCCAGCAGTGCAGGCTTCGGCCGAGAGCAGTACTTC.

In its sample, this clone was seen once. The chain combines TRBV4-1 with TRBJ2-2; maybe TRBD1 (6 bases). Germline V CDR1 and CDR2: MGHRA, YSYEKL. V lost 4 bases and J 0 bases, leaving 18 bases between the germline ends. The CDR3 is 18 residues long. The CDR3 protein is CASSPLGRGSPNTGELFF. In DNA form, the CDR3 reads TGCGCCAGCAGCCCCCTGGGCAGGGGATCTCCGAACACCGGGGAGCTGTTTTTT.

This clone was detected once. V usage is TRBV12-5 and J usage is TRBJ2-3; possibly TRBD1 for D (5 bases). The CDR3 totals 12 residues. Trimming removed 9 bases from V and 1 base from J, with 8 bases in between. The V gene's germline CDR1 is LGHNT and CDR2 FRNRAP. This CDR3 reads CASSRGTDTQYF. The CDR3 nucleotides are TGTGCTAGCAGCAGGGGCACAGATACGCAGTATTTT. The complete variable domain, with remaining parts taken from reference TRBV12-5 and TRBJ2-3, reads DARVTQTPRHKVTEMGQEVTMRCQPILGHNTVFWYRQTMMQGLELLAYFRNRAPLDDSGMPKDRFSAEMPDATLATLKIQPSEPRDSAVYFCASSRGTDTQYFGPGTRLTVL.

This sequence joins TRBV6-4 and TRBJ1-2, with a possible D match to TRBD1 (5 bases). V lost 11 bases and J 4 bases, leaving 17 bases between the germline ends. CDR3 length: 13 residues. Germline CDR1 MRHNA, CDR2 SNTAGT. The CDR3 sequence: CAGTDRTFYGYTF. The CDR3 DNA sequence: TGTGCCGGGACTGACAGAACTTTCTATGGCTACACCTTC.

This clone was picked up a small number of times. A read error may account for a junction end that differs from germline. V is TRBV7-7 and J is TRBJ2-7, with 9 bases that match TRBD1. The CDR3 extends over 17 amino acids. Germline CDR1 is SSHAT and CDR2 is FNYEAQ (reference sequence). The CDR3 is CASSPNLGGQGPLEQYF. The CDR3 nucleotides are TGTGCTAGCAGCCCTAACTTAGGGGGACAGGGTCCCCTCGAGCAGTACTTC. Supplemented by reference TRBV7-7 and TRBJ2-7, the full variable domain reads GAGVSQSPRYKVTKRGQDVTLRCDPISSHATLYWYQQALGQGPEFLTYFNYEAQPDKSGLPSDRFSAERPEGSISTLTIQRTEQRDSAMYRCASSPNLGGQGPLEQYFGPGTRLTVT.

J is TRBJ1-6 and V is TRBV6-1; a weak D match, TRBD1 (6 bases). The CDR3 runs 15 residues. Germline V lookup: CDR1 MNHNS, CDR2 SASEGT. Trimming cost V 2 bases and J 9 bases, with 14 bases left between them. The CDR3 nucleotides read TGTGCCAGCAGTGAAACAGGGTTGGGTGGTTCACCCCTCCACTTT. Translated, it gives CASSETGLGGSPLHF.

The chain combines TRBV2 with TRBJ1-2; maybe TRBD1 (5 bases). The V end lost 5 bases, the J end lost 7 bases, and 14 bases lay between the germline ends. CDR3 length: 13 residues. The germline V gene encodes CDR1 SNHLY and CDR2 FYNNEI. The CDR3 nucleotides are TGTGCCAGCAGTCAGGACAACTCCTTTGGCTACACCTTC. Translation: CASSQDNSFGYTF.

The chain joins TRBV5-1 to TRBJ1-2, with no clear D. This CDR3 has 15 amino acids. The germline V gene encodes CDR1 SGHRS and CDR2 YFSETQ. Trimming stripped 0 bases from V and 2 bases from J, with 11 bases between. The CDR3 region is CASSLVPHQNYGYTF. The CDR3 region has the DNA TGCGCCAGCAGCTTGGTCCCCCATCAAAACTATGGCTACACCTTC.

Here the CDR3 DNA reads TGTGCCAGCTCCCCTAGTGTACTCGGGGATGGCTACACCTTC. The encoded protein is CASSPSVLGDGYTF. This rearrangement joins TRBV18 to TRBJ1-2; no firm D call. The CDR3 loop spans 14 amino acids. Germline assignment: CDR1 KGHSH and CDR2 LQKENI. Between the trimmed V and J ends, which lost 6 bases and 6 bases, there was a span of 17 bases. Supplemented by reference TRBV18 and TRBJ1-2, the full variable domain reads NAGVMQNPRHLVRRRGQEARLRCSPMKGHSHVYWYRQLPEEGLKFMVYLQKENIIDESGMPKERFSAEFPKEGPSILRIQQVVRGDSAAYFCASSPSVLGDGYTFGSGTRLTVV.

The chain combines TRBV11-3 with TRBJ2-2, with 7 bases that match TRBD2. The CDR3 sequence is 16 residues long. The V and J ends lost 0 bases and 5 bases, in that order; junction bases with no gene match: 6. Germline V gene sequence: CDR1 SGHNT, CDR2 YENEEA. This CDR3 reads CASSLEFGLGTGELFF. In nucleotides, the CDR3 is TGTGCCAGCAGCTTAGAATTCGGACTAGGGACCGGGGAGCTGTTTTTT.

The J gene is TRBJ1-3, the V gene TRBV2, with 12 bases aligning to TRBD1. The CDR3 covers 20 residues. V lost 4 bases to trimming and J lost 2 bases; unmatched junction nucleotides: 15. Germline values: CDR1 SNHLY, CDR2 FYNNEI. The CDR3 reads CASSGERDRGHSGPGNTIYF. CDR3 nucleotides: TGTGCCAGCAGTGGGGAAAGGGACAGGGGGCACAGCGGTCCTGGAAACACCATATATTTT. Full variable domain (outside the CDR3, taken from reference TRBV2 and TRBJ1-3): EPEVTQTPSHQVTQMGQEVILRCVPISNHLYFYWYRQILGQKVEFLVSFYNNEISEKSEIFDDQFSVERPDGSNFTLKIRSTKLEDSAMYFCASSGERDRGHSGPGNTIYFGEGSWLTVV.

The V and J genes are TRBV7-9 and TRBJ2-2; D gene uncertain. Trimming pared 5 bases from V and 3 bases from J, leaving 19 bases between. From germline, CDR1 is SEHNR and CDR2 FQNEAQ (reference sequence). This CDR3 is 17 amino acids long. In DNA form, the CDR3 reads TGTGCCAGCAGCACTTTACAAGGAGTCAAGTACACCGGGGAGCTGTTTTTT. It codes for CASSTLQGVKYTGELFF.

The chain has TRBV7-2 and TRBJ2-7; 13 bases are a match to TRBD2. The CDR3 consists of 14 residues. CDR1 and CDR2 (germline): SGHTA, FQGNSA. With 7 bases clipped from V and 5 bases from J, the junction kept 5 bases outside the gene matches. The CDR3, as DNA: TGTGCCAGCATCCCCGGGACTAGCGGGAACGAGCAGTACTTC. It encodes CASIPGTSGNEQYF.

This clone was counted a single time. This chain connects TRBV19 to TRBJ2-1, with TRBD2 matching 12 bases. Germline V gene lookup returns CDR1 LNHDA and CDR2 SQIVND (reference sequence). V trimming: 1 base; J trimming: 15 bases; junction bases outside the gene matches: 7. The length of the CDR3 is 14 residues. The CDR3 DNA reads TGTGCCAGTAGTATAGCGACTAGCGGGGGTTCGCGGTTCTTC. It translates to CASSIATSGGSRFF.